These T cell receptor beta chains were read from a single sample in a study of T cell responses to AZD1222 COVID-19 vaccine. Here immunoSEQ multiplex PCR was the method, and the copy in TCRdb shows in-frame clones only, minus some. The table shows 75,000 to 90,000 clones, with 90% occurring only once. Source: peripheral blood, taken on day 0 of AZD1222 vaccination. The source of these receptors is an adult in good health. Both conserved end residues are part of each CDR3. A D gene is named only where the DNA matches it firmly. The size of a clone is reported for some rows only, either as once, few or many, or as a class for expanded clones.

cdr3_nt | cdr3_aa | j_call | v_call | d_call | clone_size
TGTGCCAGCAGCTCCGGGACAGAGGCTTATCAGCCCCAGCATTTT | CASSSGTEAYQPQHF | TRBJ1-5 | TRBV2 | TRBD1 | -
TGTGCCAGCAGCTCGCTAGGGACTAGCGGTTACAATGAGCAGTTCTTC | CASSSLGTSGYNEQFF | TRBJ2-1 | TRBV5-4 | TRBD2 | -
TGTGCCAGCAGCCAATCCAGGGTTAGTGAAAAACTGTTTTTT | CASSQSRVSEKLFF | TRBJ1-4 | TRBV3-1/TRBV3-2 | - | -
TGTGCCAGCAGGGGTCTAGGGGAGACCCAGTACTTC | CASRGLGETQYF | TRBJ2-5 | TRBV2 | - | -
TGTGCCAGTAGTATCTATCAGCTGGGACGGAACACTGAAGCTTTCTTT | CASSIYQLGRNTEAFF | TRBJ1-1 | TRBV19 | - | -
TGTGCCAGCAGCTTCAGACCGAACACTGAAGCTTTCTTT | CASSFRPNTEAFF | TRBJ1-1 | TRBV5-5 | - | -
TGTGCCAGCAGTTTACTGGCAGCAGCTAATGAAAAACTGTTTTTT | CASSLLAAANEKLFF | TRBJ1-4 | TRBV28 | - | -
TGCGCCAGCAGCTTAGGAGTTATCGCAGACAACACTGAAGCTTTCTTT | CASSLGVIADNTEAFF | TRBJ1-1 | TRBV5-1 | - | once
TGTGCCAGCAGCCAATCAGGGGGACAGGGGAATTCACCCCTCCACTTT | CASSQSGGQGNSPLHF | TRBJ1-6 | TRBV3-1/TRBV3-2 | TRBD1 | once
TGTGCCAGCAGCTCCGGACAGACAATTAACTATGGCTACACCTTC | CASSSGQTINYGYTF | TRBJ1-2 | TRBV7-6 | - | -
TGCGCCAGCAGTCAATCAGGGACAGGGGCCAATGGCTACACCTTC | CASSQSGTGANGYTF | TRBJ1-2 | TRBV23-1 | TRBD1 | -
TGTGCCAGCAGGAGGGGTTTGGCCGGGGCCTACAATGAGCAGTTCTTC | CASRRGLAGAYNEQFF | TRBJ2-1 | TRBV7-2 | - | -
TGTGCCAGCAGCCAAAATACGCAGGGAGGGACAGATACGCAGTATTTT | CASSQNTQGGTDTQYF | TRBJ2-3 | TRBV3-1/TRBV3-2 | TRBD2 | -
TGTGCCATCAGTACGGGACAGACTAAATACAATGAGCAGTTCTTC | CAISTGQTKYNEQFF | TRBJ2-1 | TRBV10-3 | TRBD1 | -
TGTGCCACCAGCAGAGATGCAGGGCGTCACCAGCCCCAGCATTTT | CATSRDAGRHQPQHF | TRBJ1-5 | TRBV15 | - | -
TGTGCCAGTAAGCCTAGCGGGGGGGCTTTTTGGAATGAGCAGTTCTTC | CASKPSGGAFWNEQFF | TRBJ2-1 | TRBV19 | TRBD2 | -
TGTGCCAGCTCACCCGGGACAGGGCTCTACAATGAGCAGTTCTTC | CASSPGTGLYNEQFF | TRBJ2-1 | TRBV18 | TRBD1 | -
TGCGCCAGCAAAGTGGGACGCACGTCTACTAACTATGGCTACACCTTC | CASKVGRTSTNYGYTF | TRBJ1-2 | TRBV10-1 | - | -
TGTGCCAGCAGTTACTTTCAGGAGGGGGCGCGTGCTACGCAGTATTTT | CASSYFQEGARATQYF | TRBJ2-3 | TRBV6-2/TRBV6-3 | - | once
TGTGCCAGCAGTCGCTCTGAGCATGAAAAACTGTTTTTT | CASSRSEHEKLFF | TRBJ1-4 | TRBV7-3 | - | once
TGCGCCAGCAGCCAACACAGGGACAGCATTCAACCGTACTTC | CASSQHRDSIQPYF | TRBJ2-7 | TRBV4-1 | TRBD1 | -
TGCGCCAGCAGCTTCTCACAGGGCGGGGGGGCCTCGAATGAGCAGTTCTTC | CASSFSQGGGASNEQFF | TRBJ2-1 | TRBV5-1 | TRBD2 | -
TGTGCCAGCAAACGGACAGGGAGCTCCTACGAGCAGTACTTC | CASKRTGSSYEQYF | TRBJ2-7 | TRBV2 | TRBD1 | -
TGTGCCAGCAGCCAAAAAGGGTGGACAGATATGCCAGCTGGGGCCAACGTCCTGACTTTC | CASSQKGWTDMPAGANVLTF | TRBJ2-6 | TRBV3-1/TRBV3-2 | - | -
TGTGCCAGCAGCCAAGATGGTACATCCTATAACTATGGCTACACCTTC | CASSQDGTSYNYGYTF | TRBJ1-2 | TRBV3-1/TRBV3-2 | - | once
TGTGCCAGCTCATCCGGGACAGATCAGCCCCAGCATTTT | CASSSGTDQPQHF | TRBJ1-5 | TRBV18 | TRBD1 | -
TGTGCCAGCAGTTATGACCGGTTCGAGCAGTACTTC | CASSYDRFEQYF | TRBJ2-7 | TRBV6-2/TRBV6-3 | - | -
TGTGCCAGCAGACCGGACAGGGGTCGTGAAGCTTTCTTT | CASRPDRGREAFF | TRBJ1-1 | TRBV27 | TRBD1 | -
TGTGCCAGCAGTTCGGACAGGGTCTATGGCTACACCTTC | CASSSDRVYGYTF | TRBJ1-2 | TRBV12-3/TRBV12-4 | TRBD1 | -
TGTGCCAGCAGCAATTGCTGGTTCTTGAACACTGAAGCTTTCTTT | CASSNCWFLNTEAFF | TRBJ1-1 | TRBV21-1 | - | few
TGTGCCAGCAGTGAAGGGGGGGGACCGCCCCTTAGGACGGAAGCTTTCTTT | CASSEGGGPPLRTEAFF | TRBJ1-1 | TRBV6-1 | - | -
TGTGCCACCAGCTTGTTCAGGGGTGAAGCTTTCTTT | CATSLFRGEAFF | TRBJ1-1 | TRBV15 | - | -
TGTGCCAGCAGCTTAGATGTTCGCGGGAGCTCAGATACGCAGTATTTT | CASSLDVRGSSDTQYF | TRBJ2-3 | TRBV5-6 | TRBD2 | -